These T cell receptor beta chains were read from a single sample in a study of T-cell memory formation after mild COVID-19. Using its own MiXCR run on the 5' RACE reads, TCRdb lists one record per CDR3 protein. The data hold more than 350,000 distinct CDR3 sequences, with roughly 15% observed a single time. The sample taken for sequencing was PBMCs or a T cell subset sorted from them (not recorded which). These receptors all stem from a young man who had mild COVID-19 (a few samples of this study predate the infection). Cell type and time point are not known. CDR3s include the opening cysteine and the closing phenylalanine or tryptophan. A D gene is named only where the DNA matches it firmly. Some rows have no size entry. The others give once, few or many, or a class for an expanded clone.

cdr3_length	v_call	j_call	d_call	clone_size	cdr3_nt	cdr3_aa
15	TRBV5-8	TRBJ2-2	TRBD1	.	TGTGCCAGCAGATCCGGGACAGGTTTGGCCGGGGAGCTGTTTTTT	CASRSGTGLAGELFF
14	TRBV7-6	TRBJ2-1	.	few	TGTGCCAGCAGCTTCAAAATATCACGGGATGAGCAGTTCTTC	CASSFKISRDEQFF
15	TRBV5-1	TRBJ2-1	TRBD1	.	TGCGCCAGCAGCGAGGACAGGGGGTTAGACAATGAGCAGTTCTTC	CASSEDRGLDNEQFF
15	TRBV24-1	TRBJ1-2	TRBD1	.	TGTGCCACCAGTAGAACCGGACAGGGGGACTATGGCTACACCTTC	CATSRTGQGDYGYTF
13	TRBV10-3	TRBJ1-1	.	few	TGTGCCATGACCCAGGGGCTGGGGACTGAAGCTTTCTTT	CAMTQGLGTEAFF
15	TRBV2	TRBJ2-7	TRBD1	.	TGTGCCAGCAGTGGCGACAGGGGGGTTTTCTACGAGCAGTACTTC	CASSGDRGVFYEQYF
16	TRBV5-1	TRBJ1-5	.	few	TGCGCCAGCAGCCCCGGACAGTTAAATAGCAATCAGCCCCAGCATTTT	CASSPGQLNSNQPQHF
13	TRBV19	TRBJ1-2	.	many	TGTGCCAGTAGAACAGGGCTCGTTGCTGGCTACACCTTC	CASRTGLVAGYTF
16	TRBV4-2	TRBJ2-2	TRBD1	many	TGTGCCAGCAGCCAACCGGGACAGGGGGCCCCCGGGGAGCTGTTTTTT	CASSQPGQGAPGELFF
16	TRBV7-6	TRBJ1-6	TRBD1	.	TGTGCCAGCAGCTTAGGCCCGGGACAGGGTTCTTCACCCCTCCACTTT	CASSLGPGQGSSPLHF
14	TRBV7-9	TRBJ2-7	.	.	TGTGCCAGCAGCTTACCGCTGGCCACCTACGAGCAGTACTTC	CASSLPLATYEQYF
15	TRBV9	TRBJ2-3	TRBD2	.	TGTGCCAGCAGCACCATAGCGGGGAGCACAGATACGCAGTATTTT	CASSTIAGSTDTQYF
15	TRBV10-2	TRBJ2-2	.	.	TGCGCCACTCGCCTGGGAGACGGAAACACCGGGGAGCTGTTTTTT	CATRLGDGNTGELFF
12	TRBV12-3/TRBV12-4	TRBJ1-1	.	few	TGTGCCAGCAGGCGTAGGGTTTCTGAAGCTTTCTTT	CASRRRVSEAFF